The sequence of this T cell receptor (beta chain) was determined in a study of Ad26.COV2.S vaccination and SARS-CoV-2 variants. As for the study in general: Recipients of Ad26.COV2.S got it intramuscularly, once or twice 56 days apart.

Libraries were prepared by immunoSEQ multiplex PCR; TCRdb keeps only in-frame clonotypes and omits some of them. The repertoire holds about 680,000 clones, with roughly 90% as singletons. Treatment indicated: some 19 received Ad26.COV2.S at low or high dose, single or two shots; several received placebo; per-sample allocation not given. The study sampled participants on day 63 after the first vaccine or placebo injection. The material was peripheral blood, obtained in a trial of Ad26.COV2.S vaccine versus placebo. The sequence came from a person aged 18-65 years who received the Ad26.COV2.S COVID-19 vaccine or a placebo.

CDR3 region: CASSPAAGAEYEQYF. CDR3 bases: TGTGCCAGCTCACCTGCAGCGGGGGCGGAGTACGAGCAGTACTTC. The rearrangement joins TRBV18 to TRBJ2-7; 8 bases are shared with TRBD2. Germline V gene lookup returns CDR1 KGHSH and CDR2 LQKENI. The CDR3 has 15 residues. The ends lost 3 bases at V and 4 bases at J; junction bases unmatched: 8.